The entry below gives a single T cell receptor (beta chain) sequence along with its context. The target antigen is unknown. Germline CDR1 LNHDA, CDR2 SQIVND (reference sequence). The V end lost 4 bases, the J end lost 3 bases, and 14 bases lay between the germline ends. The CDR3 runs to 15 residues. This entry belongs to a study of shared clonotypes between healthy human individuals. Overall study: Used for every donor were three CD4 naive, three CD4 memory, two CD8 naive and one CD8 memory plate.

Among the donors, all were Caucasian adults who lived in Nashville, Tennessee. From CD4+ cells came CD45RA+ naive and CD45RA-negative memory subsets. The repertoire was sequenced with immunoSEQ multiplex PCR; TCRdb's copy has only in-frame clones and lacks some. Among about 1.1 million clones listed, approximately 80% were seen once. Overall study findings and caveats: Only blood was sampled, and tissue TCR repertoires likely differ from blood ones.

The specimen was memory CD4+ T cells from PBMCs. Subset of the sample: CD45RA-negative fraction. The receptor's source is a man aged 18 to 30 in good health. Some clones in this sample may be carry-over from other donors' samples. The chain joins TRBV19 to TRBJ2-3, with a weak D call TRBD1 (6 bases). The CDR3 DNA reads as TGTGCCAGTAGTACCAGGGGTAGTTGGACAGATACGCAGTATTTT. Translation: CASSTRGSWTDTQYF.